This TCR beta chain was found in a study of shared clonotypes between healthy human individuals. A single count supports this clone. This CDR3 comprises 13 residues. Trimming cost V 8 bases and J 1 base, with 11 bases left between them. From germline, CDR1 is WSHSY and CDR2 SAAADI. Sequencing was performed with immunoSEQ multiplex PCR; in TCRdb, only in-frame clones are kept and a portion is missing. The sample carries about a million clones, about 72% recorded once. The sequencing sample was made of memory CD4+ T cells from PBMCs. Specified subset: CD45RA-negative fraction. The chain combines TRBV10-2 with TRBJ2-5; no firm D call. This receptor was taken from a man between 18 and 35 years old in good health. Some clones in this sample may be carry-over from other donors' samples. The CDR3 DNA follows: TGCGCCAGCGGAAGGATCTCCCAAGAGACCCAGTACTTC. Amino acids: CASGRISQETQYF.